Here is one T cell receptor (beta chain) with its context. Its specificity is not known. Next came a second PCR, run for roughly 6 to 11 cycles, which used a sample-barcoded 5' primer along with a J-beta primer mix. TCRdb processed the 5' RACE reads anew with MiXCR; each CDR3 protein has one entry. The sample includes 1.5 million to 2 million distinct CDR3 sequences, 30% to 40% of them seen just once. Healthy individuals of Caucasian origin from Russia, aged about 6 to 95, served as donors. The data stem from a study of blood T cells in healthy people across ages. As for the study in general: Through template switching, about one barcoded beta molecule was captured per two T cells, as measured in model experiments. The study's findings and limits: Long-lived and aged donors differed, with more naive CD4+ cells and higher diversity in the long-lived.

Sequenced input: blood. The sequence was obtained from a human donor in good health.

In DNA form, the CDR3 reads TGCGCCAGCAGCTTTTCGGAGGGGAGGGATCGAAATTCACCCCTCCACTTT. Amino acids: CASSFSEGRDRNSPLHF. This rearrangement joins TRBV5-1 to TRBJ1-6; TRBD1 is a possible D gene (5 bases). Trimming took 2 bases from V and 7 from J, leaving 19 bases between them. The germline gives CDR1 SGHRS, CDR2 YFSETQ. This CDR3 contains 17 residues.